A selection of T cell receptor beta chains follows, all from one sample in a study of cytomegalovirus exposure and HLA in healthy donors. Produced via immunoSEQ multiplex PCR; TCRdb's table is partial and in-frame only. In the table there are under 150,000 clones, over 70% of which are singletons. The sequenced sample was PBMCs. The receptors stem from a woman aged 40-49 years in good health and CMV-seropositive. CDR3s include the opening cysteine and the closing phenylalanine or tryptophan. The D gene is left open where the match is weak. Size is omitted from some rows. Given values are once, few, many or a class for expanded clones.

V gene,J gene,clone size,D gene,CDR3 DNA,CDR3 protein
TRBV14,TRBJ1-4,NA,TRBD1,TGTGCCAGCAGCCCTCGACAGGGGTGGAGTGAAAAACTGTTTTTT,CASSPRQGWSEKLFF
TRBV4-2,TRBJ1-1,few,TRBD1,TGTGCCAGCAGCCCCGTAGCCCCGGGACAGGGATCGAACACTGAAGCTTTCTTT,CASSPVAPGQGSNTEAFF
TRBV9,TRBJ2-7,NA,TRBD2,TGTGCCAGCAGCGCGACTAGCGGGGGCCCCTCTAACCCCTACGAGCAGTACTTC,CASSATSGGPSNPYEQYF
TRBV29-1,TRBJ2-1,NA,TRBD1,TGCAGCGTTGTAGGGACAGGGAAAAAAGCAGAATCCTACAATGAGCAGTTCTTC,CSVVGTGKKAESYNEQFF
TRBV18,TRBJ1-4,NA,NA,TGTGCCAGCTCACTTAACCGGGTTTCGACTGGAGAAAAACTGTTTTTT,CASSLNRVSTGEKLFF
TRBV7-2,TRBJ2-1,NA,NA,TGTGCCAGCAGTTTTCTTGGGGGGAACAATGAGCAGTTCTTC,CASSFLGGNNEQFF
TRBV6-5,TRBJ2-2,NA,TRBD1,TGTGCCAGCCGAAGAGGGGGCTTTACCGGGGAGCTGTTTTTT,CASRRGGFTGELFF
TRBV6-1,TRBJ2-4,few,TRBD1,TGTGCCAGCAGTGAAGCGGAGGGACAGGGAGGGGACATTCAGTACTTC,CASSEAEGQGGDIQYF
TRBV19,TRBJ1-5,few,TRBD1,TGTGCCAGTAGTTCGGGACAGGGAAACAATCAGCCCCAGCATTTT,CASSSGQGNNQPQHF
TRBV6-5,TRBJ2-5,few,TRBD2,TGTGCCAGCAGTCGGGGGGGCCAAGAGACCCAGTACTTC,CASSRGGQETQYF
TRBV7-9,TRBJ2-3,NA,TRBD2,TGTGCCAGCAGCTTCCTAGCGGGGGGGGGCACAGATACGCAGTATTTT,CASSFLAGGGTDTQYF
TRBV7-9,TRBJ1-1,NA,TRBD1,TGTGCCAGCAGCCCTACAGGGGACACTGAAGCTTTCTTT,CASSPTGDTEAFF
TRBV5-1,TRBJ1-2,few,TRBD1,TGCGCCAGCAGCTTGGCAGGGGGCGGCGACTATGGCTACACCTTC,CASSLAGGGDYGYTF
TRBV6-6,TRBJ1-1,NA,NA,TGTGCCTCCGGGCGGGGGATGAACACTGAAGCTTTCTTT,CASGRGMNTEAFF
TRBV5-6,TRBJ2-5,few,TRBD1,TGTGCCAGCAGCCGAGACAGGGTCCAAGAGACCCAGTACTTC,CASSRDRVQETQYF
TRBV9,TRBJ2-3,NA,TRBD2,TGTGCCAGCAGCGTCAAGGCGGGACTAGCGCCAGGGGGGCAGTATTTT,CASSVKAGLAPGGQYF
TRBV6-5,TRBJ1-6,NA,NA,TGTGCCAGCAGTGCGGGACCGTATAATTCACCCCTCCACTTT,CASSAGPYNSPLHF
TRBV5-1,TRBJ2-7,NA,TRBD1,TGCGCCAGCAGCAGGGGGGACAGGGTGGACGAGCAGTACTTC,CASSRGDRVDEQYF
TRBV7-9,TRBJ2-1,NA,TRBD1,TGTGCCAGCCGGGACAGGGTATACAATGAGCAGTTCTTC,CASRDRVYNEQFF
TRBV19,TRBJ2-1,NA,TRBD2,TGTGCCAGTAGTCCCAAGGGGACTAGCGGGAGTTGGGGCAATGAGCAGTTCTTC,CASSPKGTSGSWGNEQFF
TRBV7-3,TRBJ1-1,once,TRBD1,TGTGCCAGCAGCATGGGACAGCTGAACACTGAAGCTTTCTTT,CASSMGQLNTEAFF
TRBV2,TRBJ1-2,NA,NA,TGTGCCAGCAGCGGGAATGGGGCGGGGGGCTACACCTTC,CASSGNGAGGYTF
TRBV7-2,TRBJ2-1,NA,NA,TGTGCCAGCAGCCGTCCGCCGGGCAATGAGCAGTTCTTC,CASSRPPGNEQFF
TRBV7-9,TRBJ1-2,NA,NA,TGTGCCAGCAGCAGGTACAGGGATGGCTATGGCTACACCTTC,CASSRYRDGYGYTF
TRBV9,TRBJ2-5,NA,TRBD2,TGTGCCAGCAGCGTAGCTTGGCTAGCGGGAGAGGAGACCCAGTACTTC,CASSVAWLAGEETQYF
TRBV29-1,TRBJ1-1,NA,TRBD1,TGCAGCGTAGCGGACAGGGGTTATACTGAAGCTTTCTTT,CSVADRGYTEAFF
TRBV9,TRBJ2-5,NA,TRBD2,TGTGCCAGCAGCGTAGCACTAGCGGGGAAACAAGAGACCCAGTACTTC,CASSVALAGKQETQYF
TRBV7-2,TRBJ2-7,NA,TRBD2,TGTGCCAGCAGCTCCACCGGGACTACACCCTACGAGCAGTACTTC,CASSSTGTTPYEQYF
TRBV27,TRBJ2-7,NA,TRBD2,TGTGCCAGCAGGCGGGGACTAGCGGGAGGAGAGCAGTACTTC,CASRRGLAGGEQYF
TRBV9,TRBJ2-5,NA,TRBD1,TGTGCCAGCAGCTTAGGACAGGGGTCGAAGACCCAGTACTTC,CASSLGQGSKTQYF
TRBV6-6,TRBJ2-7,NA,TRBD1,TGTGCCAGCAGTTCCCAGGGGGCCGCCTCCTACGAGCAGTACTTC,CASSSQGAASYEQYF
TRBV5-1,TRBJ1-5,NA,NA,TGCGCCAGCAGCTTACAGGGAAGTCAGCCCCAGCATTTT,CASSLQGSQPQHF
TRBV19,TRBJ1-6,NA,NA,TGTGCCAGTAGTCCGGGGTTTCATTCACCCCTCCACTTT,CASSPGFHSPLHF
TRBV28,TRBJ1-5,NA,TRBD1,TGTGCCAGCAGTTCGGGACAGGGGAGTTATCAGCCCCAGCATTTT,CASSSGQGSYQPQHF
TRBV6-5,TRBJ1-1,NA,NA,TGTGCCAGCAGGCCGGGGGAGGTATCTTCTGAAGCTTTCTTT,CASRPGEVSSEAFF